Listed below are T cell receptor beta chains from one sample, sequenced in a study of blood T cell repertoires in COVID-19. Assay used: immunoSEQ multiplex PCR; TCRdb lists only in-frame clones, some missing. The data show under 300,000 clones, approximately 86% seen once. Sequencing used peripheral blood. The receptors come from a woman between 65 and 79 years old with active or convalescent COVID-19. Each CDR3 is given with its conserved first and last residue. Each record gives: V gene, clone size, J gene, CDR3 length, D gene, CDR3 protein, CDR3 DNA. The D gene is left open where the match is weak. Clone size is given for some rows only: seen once, a few or many times, or a class if the clone is expanded.

V gene: TRBV28
clone size: NA
J gene: TRBJ1-2
CDR3 length: 15
D gene: TRBD1
CDR3 protein: CASRSRTGVNYGYTF
CDR3 DNA: TGTGCCAGCAGGTCTCGGACAGGGGTCAACTATGGCTACACCTTC

V gene: TRBV27
clone size: NA
J gene: TRBJ2-1
CDR3 length: 15
D gene: TRBD2
CDR3 protein: CASSFHAGGDNEQFF
CDR3 DNA: TGTGCCAGCAGTTTTCACGCGGGGGGCGACAATGAGCAGTTCTTC

V gene: TRBV6-1
clone size: NA
J gene: TRBJ1-4
CDR3 length: 15
D gene: NA
CDR3 protein: CASSENRDTNEKLFF
CDR3 DNA: TGTGCCAGCAGTGAAAACAGGGACACTAATGAAAAACTGTTTTTT

V gene: TRBV9
clone size: once
J gene: TRBJ2-1
CDR3 length: 15
D gene: TRBD2
CDR3 protein: CASSVGGANGNEQFF
CDR3 DNA: TGTGCCAGCAGCGTCGGGGGGGCCAACGGGAATGAGCAGTTCTTC

V gene: TRBV11-2
clone size: NA
J gene: TRBJ2-3
CDR3 length: 15
D gene: TRBD1
CDR3 protein: CASSRPTGAVDTQYF
CDR3 DNA: TGTGCCAGCAGCCGCCCGACAGGGGCTGTAGATACGCAGTATTTT

V gene: TRBV7-2
clone size: NA
J gene: TRBJ2-5
CDR3 length: 15
D gene: TRBD2
CDR3 protein: CASSLDGGAGETQYF
CDR3 DNA: TGTGCCAGCAGCTTAGACGGGGGGGCCGGGGAGACCCAGTACTTC

V gene: TRBV5-1
clone size: once
J gene: TRBJ1-1
CDR3 length: 13
D gene: TRBD1
CDR3 protein: CASSPGTETEAFF
CDR3 DNA: TGCGCCAGCAGCCCCGGGACAGAGACTGAAGCTTTCTTT

V gene: TRBV19
clone size: few
J gene: TRBJ2-5
CDR3 length: 15
D gene: NA
CDR3 protein: CASSIMRTAQETQYF
CDR3 DNA: TGTGCCAGTAGTATTATGAGGACAGCCCAAGAGACCCAGTACTTC

V gene: TRBV6-5
clone size: once
J gene: TRBJ1-1
CDR3 length: 13
D gene: TRBD1
CDR3 protein: CASRDRLNTEAFF
CDR3 DNA: TGTGCCAGCAGGGACAGGTTGAACACTGAAGCTTTCTTT

V gene: TRBV2
clone size: NA
J gene: TRBJ1-5
CDR3 length: 14
D gene: TRBD1
CDR3 protein: CASSSQGVRQPQHF
CDR3 DNA: TGTGCCAGCAGCAGTCAGGGGGTAAGGCAGCCCCAGCATTTT

V gene: TRBV27
clone size: NA
J gene: TRBJ2-3
CDR3 length: 16
D gene: NA
CDR3 protein: CASSLWGGAITDTQYF
CDR3 DNA: TGTGCCAGCAGTTTATGGGGGGGGGCTATCACAGATACGCAGTATTTT

V gene: TRBV24-1
clone size: NA
J gene: TRBJ2-3
CDR3 length: 17
D gene: TRBD2
CDR3 protein: CATSDTLSAGGPNTQYF
CDR3 DNA: TGTGCCACCAGTGACACTTTGTCGGCGGGGGGGCCGAATACGCAGTATTTT

V gene: TRBV20-1
clone size: NA
J gene: TRBJ2-1
CDR3 length: 12
D gene: NA
CDR3 protein: CSASLVGLYQFF
CDR3 DNA: TGCAGTGCTAGTTTGGTAGGACTTTACCAGTTCTTC

V gene: TRBV3-1/TRBV3-2
clone size: NA
J gene: TRBJ2-3
CDR3 length: 16
D gene: TRBD2
CDR3 protein: CASSQETPSGPSTQYF
CDR3 DNA: TGTGCCAGCAGCCAAGAGACACCTAGCGGACCCTCGACGCAGTATTTT

V gene: TRBV5-8
clone size: once
J gene: TRBJ2-7
CDR3 length: 13
D gene: TRBD1
CDR3 protein: CASPPGGSYEQYF
CDR3 DNA: TGTGCGAGCCCCCCAGGGGGCTCCTACGAGCAGTACTTC

V gene: TRBV12-3/TRBV12-4
clone size: NA
J gene: TRBJ2-7
CDR3 length: 13
D gene: NA
CDR3 protein: CASSNKEGRRQYF
CDR3 DNA: TGTGCCAGCAGCAACAAGGAGGGGCGCAGGCAGTACTTC

V gene: TRBV28
clone size: NA
J gene: TRBJ2-3
CDR3 length: 15
D gene: NA
CDR3 protein: CASSLVGGHTDTQYF
CDR3 DNA: TGTGCCAGCAGTTTAGTAGGAGGGCACACAGATACGCAGTATTTT

V gene: TRBV27
clone size: NA
J gene: TRBJ2-3
CDR3 length: 14
D gene: NA
CDR3 protein: CASSLGRSTDTQYF
CDR3 DNA: TGTGCCAGCAGTTTAGGTCGGTCCACAGATACGCAGTATTTT

V gene: TRBV11-2
clone size: NA
J gene: TRBJ2-1
CDR3 length: 15
D gene: TRBD2
CDR3 protein: CASSLDAGGRDEQFF
CDR3 DNA: TGTGCCAGCAGCTTAGACGCGGGGGGCAGGGATGAGCAGTTCTTC

V gene: TRBV7-9
clone size: NA
J gene: TRBJ1-3
CDR3 length: 15
D gene: NA
CDR3 protein: CASSPDGLSGNTIYF
CDR3 DNA: TGTGCCAGCAGCCCGGACGGACTCTCTGGAAACACCATATATTTT

V gene: TRBV6-2/TRBV6-3
clone size: NA
J gene: TRBJ2-1
CDR3 length: 16
D gene: NA
CDR3 protein: CASSYYGRSSYNEQFF
CDR3 DNA: TGTGCCAGCAGTTATTATGGCAGAAGCTCCTACAATGAGCAGTTCTTC

V gene: TRBV6-5
clone size: NA
J gene: TRBJ1-2
CDR3 length: 13
D gene: NA
CDR3 protein: CASSSGRDNGYTF
CDR3 DNA: TGTGCCAGCAGTTCCGGCAGGGACAATGGCTACACCTTC

V gene: TRBV4-1
clone size: NA
J gene: TRBJ1-2
CDR3 length: 14
D gene: NA
CDR3 protein: CASSRPVQGTGYTF
CDR3 DNA: TGCGCCAGCAGCCGCCCCGTTCAGGGCACTGGCTACACCTTC

V gene: TRBV21-1
clone size: NA
J gene: TRBJ2-1
CDR3 length: 16
D gene: NA
CDR3 protein: CASSKAGVEVFNEQFF
CDR3 DNA: TGTGCCAGCAGCAAAGCAGGGGTCGAGGTTTTCAATGAGCAGTTCTTC

V gene: TRBV7-6
clone size: NA
J gene: TRBJ2-1
CDR3 length: 16
D gene: NA
CDR3 protein: CASSVTGFSSYNEQFF
CDR3 DNA: TGTGCCAGCAGCGTTACAGGCTTTAGCTCCTACAATGAGCAGTTCTTC

V gene: TRBV15
clone size: NA
J gene: TRBJ1-4
CDR3 length: 12
D gene: NA
CDR3 protein: CATRGSNEKLFF
CDR3 DNA: TGTGCCACCCGAGGGTCTAATGAAAAACTGTTTTTT

V gene: TRBV19
clone size: NA
J gene: TRBJ1-1
CDR3 length: 13
D gene: TRBD1
CDR3 protein: CASNKGARAEAFF
CDR3 DNA: TGTGCCAGTAATAAGGGGGCGCGGGCTGAAGCTTTCTTT

V gene: TRBV4-3
clone size: once
J gene: TRBJ2-1
CDR3 length: 19
D gene: NA
CDR3 protein: CASSQSKRGATGIYNEQFF
CDR3 DNA: TGCGCCAGCAGCCAATCCAAGAGGGGGGCGACAGGGATCTACAATGAGCAGTTCTTC

V gene: TRBV24-1
clone size: NA
J gene: TRBJ2-2
CDR3 length: 18
D gene: TRBD1
CDR3 protein: CATSDSGTGLANFRELFF
CDR3 DNA: TGTGCCACCAGTGATTCCGGGACAGGGCTGGCCAATTTCCGGGAGCTGTTTTTT

V gene: TRBV7-6
clone size: NA
J gene: TRBJ2-1
CDR3 length: 13
D gene: TRBD1
CDR3 protein: CASSSDRGDEQFF
CDR3 DNA: TGTGCCAGCAGTTCAGACAGGGGCGATGAGCAGTTCTTC

V gene: TRBV24-1
clone size: NA
J gene: TRBJ1-3
CDR3 length: 15
D gene: TRBD1
CDR3 protein: CATSGTGLSGNTIYF
CDR3 DNA: TGTGCCACCTCCGGGACAGGGCTTTCTGGAAACACCATATATTTT

V gene: TRBV19
clone size: once
J gene: TRBJ1-2
CDR3 length: 15
D gene: NA
CDR3 protein: CASSPGGGPGYGYTF
CDR3 DNA: TGTGCCAGTAGCCCTGGGGGGGGGCCGGGCTATGGCTACACCTTC

V gene: TRBV5-1
clone size: NA
J gene: TRBJ1-5
CDR3 length: 14
D gene: TRBD1
CDR3 protein: CASSLDRGDQPQHF
CDR3 DNA: TGCGCCAGCAGCTTGGACAGGGGCGATCAGCCCCAGCATTTT

V gene: TRBV5-6
clone size: NA
J gene: TRBJ1-2
CDR3 length: 15
D gene: NA
CDR3 protein: CASSLAARVDYGYTF
CDR3 DNA: TGTGCCAGCAGCTTGGCGGCCCGGGTAGACTATGGCTACACCTTC

V gene: TRBV7-8
clone size: NA
J gene: TRBJ2-2
CDR3 length: 15
D gene: TRBD1
CDR3 protein: CASSRGQGNTGELFF
CDR3 DNA: TGTGCCAGCAGCCGAGGACAGGGCAACACCGGGGAGCTGTTTTTT

V gene: TRBV7-8
clone size: once
J gene: TRBJ1-2
CDR3 length: 15
D gene: TRBD1
CDR3 protein: CASSLTDRARVGDTF
CDR3 DNA: TGTGCCAGCAGCTTAACCGACAGGGCTCGAGTAGGGGACACCTTC

V gene: TRBV9
clone size: NA
J gene: TRBJ1-3
CDR3 length: 15
D gene: NA
CDR3 protein: CASSVGVGVRNTIYF
CDR3 DNA: TGTGCCAGCAGCGTAGGAGTAGGGGTCAGAAACACCATATATTTT

V gene: TRBV2
clone size: once
J gene: TRBJ2-1
CDR3 length: 15
D gene: TRBD2
CDR3 protein: CARRLAGGQGNEQFF
CDR3 DNA: TGTGCCAGGAGACTAGCGGGGGGTCAAGGCAATGAGCAGTTCTTC

V gene: TRBV5-6
clone size: NA
J gene: TRBJ1-6
CDR3 length: 15
D gene: TRBD1
CDR3 protein: CASSLTGGIVSPLHF
CDR3 DNA: TGTGCCAGCAGCTTAACAGGGGGCATCGTTTCACCCCTCCACTTT

V gene: TRBV5-4
clone size: NA
J gene: TRBJ2-1
CDR3 length: 16
D gene: TRBD2
CDR3 protein: CASSSLTSGGAYEQFF
CDR3 DNA: TGTGCCAGCAGTTCCCTGACTAGCGGGGGGGCCTATGAGCAGTTCTTC

V gene: TRBV7-9
clone size: NA
J gene: TRBJ1-1
CDR3 length: 14
D gene: NA
CDR3 protein: CASSLGEMNTEAFF
CDR3 DNA: TGTGCCAGCAGCTTAGGGGAGATGAACACTGAAGCTTTCTTT

V gene: TRBV6-5
clone size: few
J gene: TRBJ1-2
CDR3 length: 14
D gene: NA
CDR3 protein: CASSSSQGLDGYTF
CDR3 DNA: TGTGCCAGCAGCTCCTCTCAGGGGCTAGATGGCTACACCTTC

V gene: TRBV9
clone size: NA
J gene: TRBJ2-7
CDR3 length: 15
D gene: TRBD1
CDR3 protein: CASSKNDRGFYEQYF
CDR3 DNA: TGTGCCAGCAGCAAGAATGACAGGGGGTTCTACGAGCAGTACTTC

V gene: TRBV11-2
clone size: NA
J gene: TRBJ2-7
CDR3 length: 16
D gene: NA
CDR3 protein: CASSFPLGTRTYEQYF
CDR3 DNA: TGTGCCAGCAGCTTCCCTCTGGGGACACGCACGTACGAGCAGTACTTC

V gene: TRBV5-6
clone size: NA
J gene: TRBJ2-1
CDR3 length: 16
D gene: TRBD2
CDR3 protein: CASSLPGGRSYNEQFF
CDR3 DNA: TGTGCCAGCAGCCTCCCCGGGGGGAGGTCCTACAATGAGCAGTTCTTC

V gene: TRBV19
clone size: NA
J gene: TRBJ2-5
CDR3 length: 14
D gene: TRBD1
CDR3 protein: CASRDRGSGETQYF
CDR3 DNA: TGTGCCAGTAGGGACAGGGGCTCAGGAGAGACCCAGTACTTC

V gene: TRBV7-9
clone size: once
J gene: TRBJ2-7
CDR3 length: 16
D gene: NA
CDR3 protein: CASSAPRGPSSYEQYF
CDR3 DNA: TGTGCCAGCAGCGCTCCGCGGGGGCCAAGCTCCTACGAGCAGTACTTC

V gene: TRBV29-1
clone size: NA
J gene: TRBJ2-1
CDR3 length: 15
D gene: TRBD2
CDR3 protein: CSVPADPGGLNEQFF
CDR3 DNA: TGCAGCGTCCCCGCAGACCCGGGGGGACTCAATGAGCAGTTCTTC

V gene: TRBV3-1/TRBV3-2
clone size: once
J gene: TRBJ1-2
CDR3 length: 15
D gene: TRBD1
CDR3 protein: CASSLDRAFNYGYTF
CDR3 DNA: TGTGCCAGCAGCCTGGACAGGGCCTTTAACTATGGCTACACCTTC

V gene: TRBV15
clone size: NA
J gene: TRBJ1-5
CDR3 length: 15
D gene: TRBD1
CDR3 protein: CATSSTGGRYQPQHF
CDR3 DNA: TGTGCCACATCGTCCACAGGGGGTAGATATCAGCCCCAGCATTTT

V gene: TRBV6-1
clone size: NA
J gene: TRBJ1-2
CDR3 length: 19
D gene: TRBD1
CDR3 protein: CASSETYGQGRGSHYGYTF
CDR3 DNA: TGTGCCAGCAGTGAGACCTACGGACAGGGGAGAGGGTCTCACTATGGCTACACCTTC

V gene: TRBV18
clone size: NA
J gene: TRBJ1-6
CDR3 length: 16
D gene: TRBD1
CDR3 protein: CASSPPTGGGNSPLHF
CDR3 DNA: TGTGCCAGCTCACCTCCGACAGGGGGCGGAAATTCACCCCTCCACTTT

V gene: TRBV5-4
clone size: NA
J gene: TRBJ1-1
CDR3 length: 13
D gene: NA
CDR3 protein: CASSLRGQPEAFF
CDR3 DNA: TGTGCCAGCAGCTTGCGTGGGCAGCCTGAAGCTTTCTTT

V gene: TRBV5-5
clone size: few
J gene: TRBJ1-5
CDR3 length: 17
D gene: TRBD1
CDR3 protein: CASSFSGSTGTRQPQHF
CDR3 DNA: TGTGCCAGCAGCTTTTCAGGGTCGACAGGGACGCGTCAGCCCCAGCATTTT

V gene: TRBV7-2
clone size: NA
J gene: TRBJ1-3
CDR3 length: 15
D gene: NA
CDR3 protein: CASSSQVPAGNTIYF
CDR3 DNA: TGTGCCAGCAGCTCCCAGGTCCCGGCTGGAAACACCATATATTTT

V gene: TRBV18
clone size: NA
J gene: TRBJ1-1
CDR3 length: 15
D gene: NA
CDR3 protein: CASSPLGDMNTEAFF
CDR3 DNA: TGTGCCAGCTCACCGTTAGGGGACATGAACACTGAAGCTTTCTTT

V gene: TRBV2
clone size: few
J gene: TRBJ1-1
CDR3 length: 15
D gene: TRBD1
CDR3 protein: CASSPTGQGGTEAFF
CDR3 DNA: TGTGCCAGCAGTCCCACAGGACAGGGAGGGACTGAAGCTTTCTTT

V gene: TRBV6-5
clone size: NA
J gene: TRBJ2-4
CDR3 length: 15
D gene: NA
CDR3 protein: CASSYPRGAKNIQYF
CDR3 DNA: TGTGCCAGCAGTTACCCCCGGGGGGCCAAAAACATTCAGTACTTC

V gene: TRBV7-9
clone size: NA
J gene: TRBJ1-2
CDR3 length: 13
D gene: NA
CDR3 protein: CASSFPGVYGYTF
CDR3 DNA: TGTGCCAGCAGTTTTCCAGGGGTCTATGGCTACACCTTC